The clone carrying this T cell receptor beta chain was counted a few times. What it recognizes is unknown. MiXCR was run by TCRdb on the reads, yielding one entry per CDR3 protein. The table has around 170,000 distinct CDR3 sequences, approximately 14% seen once. These data come from a study of T cell repertoires in cytomegalovirus infection. Study overall: Carrying CMV and the relevant HLA type showed in public TCR beta signatures. Study-wide points: The ex vivo response showed dominance by HLA-C-restricted CMV-specific TCR beta clonotypes. Carriage of CMV together with the relevant HLA was identifiable through cumulative public TCR beta family frequency.

CDR3 length: 16 residues. Trimming left V 0 bases short and J 0 bases short, with 9 bases between. The germline V gene encodes CDR1 SGDLS and CDR2 YYNGEE. The chain joins TRBV9 to TRBJ2-2; a weak D match, TRBD2 (5 bases). This receptor was taken from a human donor in good health (CMV status not recorded). Some clones in this sample may be carry-over from other donors' samples. Sequences were obtained from PBMCs. CDR3 amino acids: CASSVGGFANTGELFF. For the CDR3, the DNA is TGTGCCAGCAGCGTAGGAGGGTTCGCGAACACCGGGGAGCTGTTTTTT.